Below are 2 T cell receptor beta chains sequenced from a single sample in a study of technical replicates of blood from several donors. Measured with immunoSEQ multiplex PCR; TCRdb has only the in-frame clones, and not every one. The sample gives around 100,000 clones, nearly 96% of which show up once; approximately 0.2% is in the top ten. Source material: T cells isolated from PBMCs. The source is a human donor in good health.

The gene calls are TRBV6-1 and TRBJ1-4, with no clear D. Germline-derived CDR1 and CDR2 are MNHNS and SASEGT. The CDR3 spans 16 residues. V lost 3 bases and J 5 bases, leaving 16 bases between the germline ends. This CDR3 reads CASSERERFRNEKLFF. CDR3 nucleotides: TGTGCCAGCAGTGAGAGGGAGCGCTTCCGGAATGAAAAACTGTTTTTT.

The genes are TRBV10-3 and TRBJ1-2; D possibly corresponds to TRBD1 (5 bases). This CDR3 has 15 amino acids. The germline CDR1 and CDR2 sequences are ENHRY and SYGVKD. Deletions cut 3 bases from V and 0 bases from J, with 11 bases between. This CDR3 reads CAISEWGVANYGYTF. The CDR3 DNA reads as TGTGCCATCAGTGAATGGGGGGTGGCTAACTATGGCTACACCTTC.